Presented here are 25 T cell receptor beta chains from one specimen sequenced in a study of shared clonotypes between healthy human individuals. TCRdb's table, derived via immunoSEQ multiplex PCR, lists solely in-frame clones and lacks some. The sample carries over 950,000 clones, roughly 77% recorded once. The sequenced material came from memory CD4+ T cells from PBMCs. The subset denotes: CD45RA-negative fraction. Every receptor here comes from a man younger than 35 in good health. Some clones in this sample may be carry-over from other donors' samples.

The chain links TRBV11-2 to TRBJ2-2; TRBD2 aligns across 9 bases. Losses at the gene ends were 6 bases for V and 4 bases for J; bases not matched to a gene: 15. Looked up from germline, CDR1 is SGHAT and CDR2 is FQNNGV. The CDR3 totals 18 residues. The CDR3 loop reads CASRNGMGASGATGELFF. CDR3 coding DNA: TGTGCCAGCAGGAATGGGATGGGGGCTAGCGGGGCCACCGGGGAGCTGTTTTTT.

The chain employs TRBV6-1 and TRBJ1-5; 7 bases fit TRBD1. Germline CDR1 reads MNHNS; CDR2 reads SASEGT. Germline trimming cut 8 bases from V and 2 bases from J; bases unmatched to any gene: 6. The CDR3 runs 14 residues. CDR3 nucleotide sequence: TGTGCCAGCCTAAAGGGGGCAGGCAATCAGCCCCAGCATTTT. Translated: CASLKGAGNQPQHF.

V gene TRBV7-6 combines with J gene TRBJ2-1; 7 nucleotides line up with TRBD1. The CDR3 covers 13 residues. The J segment lost 8 bases and the V segment lost 5 bases, leaving 6 bases of the junction unmatched. CDR1 is SGHVS, CDR2 FNYEAQ, per germline. CDR3 DNA: TGTGCCAGCAGCGACCGAGGGGGCGATGAGCAGTTCTTC. This encodes CASSDRGGDEQFF.

This clone has a handful of counts. The rearrangement links TRBV2 to TRBJ1-5; D might be TRBD1 (6 bases). In germline, CDR1 is SNHLY, CDR2 FYNNEI. The CDR3 runs 14 residues. Deletions cut 3 bases from V and 11 bases from J, with 17 bases between. CDR3 nucleotides: TGTGCCAGCAGTGACTCATGGACAGTAAATACCCAGCATTTT. Its protein is CASSDSWTVNTQHF.

The rearrangement links TRBV18 to TRBJ2-1, with 9 positions matching TRBD2. With 2 bases clipped from V and 7 bases from J, the junction kept 6 bases outside the gene matches. From germline, CDR1 is KGHSH and CDR2 LQKENI. This CDR3 comprises 15 residues. CDR3 nucleotides: TGTGCCAGCTCACCAGCCGGGACTAGCCTTAATGAGCAGTTCTTC. Translation gives CASSPAGTSLNEQFF.

The rearrangement joins TRBV5-4 to TRBJ1-4; 8 nucleotides match TRBD1. This CDR3 is 15 amino acids long. Germline V lookup: CDR1 SGHNT, CDR2 YYREEE (reference sequence). Unmatched junction bases numbered 6, after V lost 0 bases and J lost 8 bases. CDR3 in amino acids: CASSLAGGRLEKLFF. Written as DNA, the CDR3 is TGTGCCAGCAGCTTGGCAGGGGGCCGACTGGAAAAACTGTTTTTT.

Note on this clone: This likely traces to a read error, being one base from a far larger clone. The chain carries TRBV29-1 and TRBJ1-5; D uncertain. Germline CDR1 SQVTM, CDR2 ANQGSEA. The CDR3 sequence is 12 residues long. The CDR3 loop is CSARANNQPRHF. Here the CDR3 DNA reads TGCTCGGCCCGCGCCAACAATCAGCCCCGGCATTTT.

This clone was detected many times. The gene calls are TRBV9 and TRBJ1-1; D remains ambiguous. Germline V gene data show CDR1 as SGDLS and CDR2 as YYNGEE. Trimming pared 3 bases from V and 8 bases from J, leaving 14 bases between. The length of the CDR3 is 13 residues. The CDR3 DNA follows: TGTGCCAGCAGCGAAGCGTTTCCCTACGAAGCTTTCTTT. As protein: CASSEAFPYEAFF.

A word on this clone: The same CDR3 is also encoded by other DNA sequences in this sample. The V and J genes are TRBV28 and TRBJ2-7; possible D gene TRBD1, 5 bases. Germline values: CDR1 MDHEN, CDR2 SYDVKM. This CDR3 spans 11 amino acids. The V end lost 5 bases, the J end lost 4 bases, and 6 bases lay between the germline ends. CDR3 nucleotide sequence: TGTGCCAGCAGTCGACAGTACGAGCAGTACTTC. Translation: CASSRQYEQYF. Together with reference TRBV28 and TRBJ2-7, the CDR3 gives the full variable domain: DVKVTQSSRYLVKRTGEKVFLECVQDMDHENMFWYRQDPGLGLRLIYFSYDVKMKEKGDIPEGYSVSREKKERFSLILESASTNQTSMYLCASSRQYEQYFGPGTRLTVT.

Notes on this clone: Within the sample, other DNA sequences also encode this same CDR3. The chain uses TRBV7-9 and TRBJ2-1; 9 nucleotides align to TRBD2. V lost 5 bases and J lost 4; bases outside the gene matches: 6. CDR3 length: 15 amino acids. Germline V CDR1 and CDR2: SEHNR, FQNEAQ (reference sequence). CDR3 nucleotides: TGTGCCAGCAGCCTGACTAGCGGAGATTACAATGAGCAGTTCTTC. As protein: CASSLTSGDYNEQFF.

The chain employs TRBV7-2 and TRBJ2-5; 9 positions agree with TRBD1. This CDR3 region has 15 residues. Germline CDR1 reads SGHTA; CDR2 reads FQGNSA. The trim removed 4 bases at V and 13 bases at J, leaving 16 bases unmatched. The CDR3 loop reads CASSSFVGQGLFVYF. CDR3 nucleotides: TGTGCCAGCAGCTCGTTTGTGGGACAGGGACTTTTTGTGTACTTC.

The genes are TRBV1 and TRBJ2-7; the D call of TRBD2 is as the table states it, not checked on the DNA. TRBV1 is a known pseudogene. The CDR3 covers 12 residues. The DNA for the CDR3 is TGCACCAGCGCGGGAAGGAGGTACGAGCAGTACTTC. The encoded protein is CTSAGRRYEQYF.

This chain connects TRBV7-9 to TRBJ2-2; D remains unclear. Looked up from germline, CDR1 is SEHNR and CDR2 is FQNEAQ (reference sequence). V was pared by 7 bases and J by 7 bases, with 7 bases between. This CDR3 contains 11 residues. The CDR3, as DNA: TGTGCCAGCAACATATTCGGGGAGCTGTTTTTT. The encoded protein is CASNIFGELFF.

This clone showed up many times. This chain connects TRBV7-9 to TRBJ2-3, with TRBD1 identical over 9 bases. This CDR3 region has 16 residues. Germline assignment: CDR1 SEHNR and CDR2 FQNEAQ (reference sequence). Losses at the gene ends were 1 base for V and 4 bases for J; bases not matched to a gene: 6. CDR3 nucleotide sequence: TGTGCCAGCAGCTTAGTTCCGGGACAGGGTCCAGATACGCAGTATTTT. Translated, it gives CASSLVPGQGPDTQYF.

In DNA form, the CDR3 reads TGCAGCGGCGCGACTAGCGGGAGGGGCAAGCAGTACTTC. Its translation is CSGATSGRGKQYF. The chain links TRBV29-1 to TRBJ2-7; 14 positions agree with TRBD2. J was trimmed by 8 bases and V by 7 bases; bases with no gene match: 7. The V gene's germline CDR1 is SQVTM and CDR2 ANQGSEA. The CDR3 totals 13 residues.

This chain joins TRBV4-2 and TRBJ2-7; D not certain. The germline gives CDR1 LGHNA, CDR2 YNFKEQ. The CDR3 covers 13 residues. Trimming cost V 0 bases and J 5 bases, with 8 bases left between them. The CDR3 coding sequence is TGTGCCAGCAGCCAAGAGTACTACCACGAGCAGTACTTC. Amino acids: CASSQEYYHEQYF.

This clone was seen a few times. The chain combines TRBV30 with TRBJ1-1; 10 bases fit TRBD1. CDR3 length: 13 residues. In germline, CDR1 is GTSNPN, CDR2 SVGIG (reference sequence). J was trimmed by 6 bases and V by 2 bases; bases with no gene match: 3. The DNA of the CDR3 is TGTGCCTGGAGTTGGGGGACAGGGGCTGAAGCTTTCTTT. Its protein product is CAWSWGTGAEAFF. Combining the CDR3 with reference TRBV30 and TRBJ1-1 gives the whole variable domain SQTIHQWPATLVQPVGSPLSLECTVEGTSNPNLYWYRQAAGRGLQLLFYSVGIGQISSEVPQNLSASRPQDRQFILSSKKLLLSDSGFYLCAWSWGTGAEAFFGQGTRLTVV.

CDR3 region: CASSSVLGQNYEQYF. As DNA, the CDR3 is TGTGCCAGCAGCTCCGTCCTAGGACAGAACTACGAGCAGTACTTC. The chain joins TRBV11-1 to TRBJ2-7; weak D call: TRBD1 (6 bases). V lost 4 bases, J lost 3 bases, and 16 bases lay in between. The CDR3 extends over 15 amino acids. Germline V gene data show CDR1 as SGHAT and CDR2 as FQDESV (reference sequence). Full variable domain (rest looked up from reference TRBV11-1 and TRBJ2-7): EAEVAQSPRYKITEKSQAVAFWCDPISGHATLYWYRQILGQGPELLVQFQDESVVDDSQLPKDRFSAERLKGVDSTLKIQPAELGDSAMYLCASSSVLGQNYEQYFGPGTRLTVT.

For this clone: A single base separates this from a much larger clone, so it may be a read error. V usage is TRBV9 and J usage is TRBJ2-2; D is unclear. The CDR3 length is 13 residues. Germline CDR1 and CDR2: SGDLS and YYNGEE. Trimming shortened V by 3 bases and J by 2 bases, and 5 bases separated the two germline ends. The CDR3 protein is CASSAVNTGELFF. As DNA, the CDR3 is TGTGCCAGCAGCGCCGTAAACACCGGGGAGCTGTTTTTT.

With regard to this clone: One base away lies a much larger clone, so this may be a sequencing read error. Other DNA sequences from this sample encode an identical CDR3 as well. V and J are TRBV28 and TRBJ1-2; possibly TRBD1 for D (5 bases). The CDR3 consists of 16 residues. Looked up from germline, CDR1 is MDHEN and CDR2 is SYDVKM. V was cut by 6 bases and J by 4 bases, with 21 bases left in between. CDR3 loop: CASSFFHPGQGYGYTF. Written as DNA, the CDR3 is TGTGCCAGCAGCTTTTTCCACCCAGGGCAGGGCTATGGCTACACCTTC.

This clone was observed once. The chain couples TRBV15 to TRBJ1-1, with D maybe TRBD1 (5 bases). There are 13 residues in the CDR3. CDR1 is LNHNV and CDR2 is YYDKDF in the germline V gene (reference sequence). V was clipped by 7 bases and J by 1 base, with 10 bases between them. In DNA, the CDR3 is TGTGCCACCAATAGACAGACGAACACTGAAGCTTTCTTT. Translated: CATNRQTNTEAFF.

This rearrangement joins TRBV5-4 to TRBJ2-3; TRBD2 aligns across 8 bases. The trim removed 7 bases at V and 1 base at J, leaving 11 bases unmatched. The CDR3 is made up of 16 amino acids. The germline V gene encodes CDR1 SGHNT and CDR2 YYREEE (reference sequence). The CDR3 protein is CASRPSGTRGTDTQYF. Written as DNA, the CDR3 is TGTGCCAGCCGTCCCAGTGGGACTAGGGGCACAGATACGCAGTATTTT.

This chain joins TRBV7-8 and TRBJ1-5; the D gene is possibly TRBD1 (5 bases). CDR1 is SGHVS and CDR2 is FQNEAQ in the germline V gene. The CDR3 loop spans 15 amino acids. Trimming stripped 1 base from V and 2 bases from J, with 9 bases between. CDR3 residues: CASSLGGLGNQPQHF. For the CDR3, the DNA is TGTGCCAGCAGCTTAGGGGGGTTGGGCAATCAGCCCCAGCATTTT.

This chain links TRBV19 with TRBJ1-4; TRBD1 might be the D (6 bases). There are 15 residues in the CDR3. CDR1 LNHDA and CDR2 SQIVND come from the germline V gene (reference sequence). V gave up 5 bases and J gave up 8 bases, with 18 bases separating them. The CDR3 DNA reads as TGTGCCAGTAGTCAAATCAATCTGGACAGCGAAAAACTGTTTTTT. Translating it yields CASSQINLDSEKLFF.

The chain couples TRBV7-2 to TRBJ2-1; 9 nucleotides line up with TRBD2. The CDR3 is 15 amino acids. Germline V CDR1 and CDR2: SGHTA, FQGNSA. V trimming: 4 bases; J trimming: 6 bases; junction bases outside the gene matches: 7. Here the CDR3 DNA reads TGTGCCAGCAGCTACGTAGCGGGAGTAAGCAATGAGCAGTTCTTC. The encoded protein is CASSYVAGVSNEQFF.